This record covers a single T cell receptor (beta chain). What antigen it recognizes has not been identified. Per-nucleotide qualities are absent, and no much larger clonotype sits a single base away. Donors formed part of the validation cohort, which comprised about 130 subjects and was distinct from the first cohort of under 800 subjects. This entry is derived from a study of cytomegalovirus exposure and HLA in healthy donors (dated by TCRdb to about 2017). Broadly, across the study: The 500 to 700 repertoires of the first cohort and the 120 validation repertoires were produced on the same platform, according to a later analysis. The study aimed to test whether cataloging public T cell receptors could reveal signatures of past pathogen exposure. Along with the roughly 670-subject first cohort, a separate validation cohort of over 90 different subjects was used. The study combined high-throughput TCR immunosequencing, statistical association of individual TCRs with disease status, and machine learning to predict cytomegalovirus infection status.

Library construction relied on the immunoSEQ multiplex PCR assay. As for the authors' bioinformatics: To diagnose cytomegalovirus status from the catalog of TCR beta chain sequences, a statistical classification framework was built. The source is immuneACCESS, and TCRdb retained only in-frame sequences with V and J called. Part of the clones is not carried over; for the studies checked, unresolved V genes explain less than half of this, and the remainder is unexplained. V and J calls plus clone size are reproduced from that table; the DNA served to infer D and trimming. A total of about 250,000 clones appear in this sample, about 90% of them only once. Of the sample, more than 10% is held by the ten largest clones. Study-wide conclusions, independent of this receptor: In vitro tests confirmed that a few of the cytomegalovirus-associated TCR beta chains recognize cytomegalovirus antigens. A later analysis found that TCRs clustered in the first cohort also tended to co-occur in the roughly 120 validation repertoires, with roughly 95% of cluster scores above 0. The authors suggested that the approach could potentially be extended to other disease states and immunological phenotypes. All 120 or so repertoires were used to score co-occurrence in the validation cohort in a later analysis, because that analysis had no HLA typing for the cohort. Across donors, most TCR sequences were observed very rarely, whereas some public TCRs were present in many individuals. The classifier was reported to diagnose cytomegalovirus status with high specificity and sensitivity in both the original cohort and the validation cohort. The study gave a list of about 170 TCR beta chains associated with cytomegalovirus.

Reading from cysteine to phenylalanine, the CDR3 counts 13 amino acids. The read is trimmed to its CDR3 DNA, 39 bases read in frame from base 1. The germline ends are 10 bases apart after V is trimmed by 6 bases and J by 2 bases. From the germline V gene (reference sequence), CDR1 is LNHDA and CDR2 is SQIVND. The chain is made from TRBV19 and TRBJ1-1; TRBD1 is a possible D gene, resting on 6 matching bases. The source is a man younger than 35 in good health and CMV-seropositive. Source material: PBMCs. The DNA sequence reads TGTGCCAGTAGGGACAGAACCAACACTGAAGCTTTCTTT. This gives the protein CASRDRTNTEAFF.